The 19 T cell receptor beta chains below come from one sample, sequenced in a study of low-dose radiotherapy and immunotherapy resistance in tumors. Regarding time point: after trial treatment. The treatment is: LDRT plus nivolumab, ipilimumab, low-dose cyclophosphamide and aspirin (RACIN trial). Both TCRalpha and TCRbeta chains were reverse transcribed with V-gene-specific primers. A roughly 22-cycle PCR with a constant-region primer and V-primer adapter amplified TCRs. One entry per CDR3 protein results from TCRdb running MiXCR on the reads. The sample consists of under 70,000 distinct CDR3 sequences, about 25% of them appearing once. This sample comprised PBMCs, obtained after low-dose radiotherapy plus immunotherapy. Receptors originate from a male donor with prostate cancer.

This clonotype was observed at least ten times. The genes are TRBV7-3 and TRBJ2-1, with D perhaps TRBD1 or TRBD2 (5 bases each). This CDR3 has 14 residues. Germline-derived CDR1 and CDR2 are SGHTA and FQGTGA. V was pared by 5 bases and J by 10 bases, with 18 bases between. The CDR3 reads CASSTGPPGGEQFF. DNA of the CDR3: TGTGCCAGCAGCACGGGACCCCCGGGTGGGGAGCAGTTCTTC.

This chain connects TRBV7-8 to TRBJ2-1, with D unresolved. The germline CDR1 and CDR2 sequences are SGHVS and FQNEAQ. V was trimmed by 0 bases and J by 10 bases, leaving 16 bases between them. The CDR3 sequence is 15 residues long. CDR3: CASSLATVTPLEQFF. CDR3 sequence (DNA): TGTGCCAGCAGCTTAGCAACGGTTACCCCGTTGGAGCAGTTCTTC.

This clonotype was detected ten times or more. This sequence joins TRBV11-2 and TRBJ2-3; TRBD2 might be the D (5 bases). V lost 6 bases and J lost 4, with 14 bases in between. The length of the CDR3 is 14 residues. Germline V gene data show CDR1 as SGHAT and CDR2 as FQNNGV. This CDR3 reads CASRDWASSDTQYF. The CDR3, as DNA: TGTGCCAGCAGGGATTGGGCTAGCTCAGATACGCAGTATTTT.

This chain uses TRBV3-1 with TRBJ2-1; D could derive from TRBD1 or TRBD2 (5 bases each). Germline values: CDR1 LGHDT, CDR2 YNNKEL (reference sequence). V shed 2 bases and J shed 5 bases, with 10 bases lying between them. This CDR3 comprises 14 residues. The CDR3 DNA reads as TGTGCCAGCAGCCAATTCGGGACCAACAATGAGCAGTTCTTC. As protein: CASSQFGTNNEQFF.

This chain connects TRBV6-1 to TRBJ1-2; unclear D gene. Germline CDR1 reads MNHNS; CDR2 reads SASEGT. V was clipped by 5 bases and J by 5 bases, with 6 bases between them. This CDR3 comprises 11 residues. As DNA, the CDR3 is TGTGCCAGCAGTTCCGAGTATGGCTACACCTTC. Translation gives CASSSEYGYTF.

The sample holds many counts of this clonotype. The rearrangement joins TRBV4-2 to TRBJ2-1, with 11 bases aligning to TRBD2. The V gene end was trimmed by 0 bases and the J gene end by 6 bases; junction bases not matched to a gene: 13. CDR1 and CDR2 from the germline V gene are LGHNA and YNFKEQ. This CDR3 is built from 19 residues. The CDR3 DNA reads TGTGCCAGCAGCCAAGATTCGGGGATAGCGGGGGGGCGGAGCAATGAGCAGTTCTTC. Translated: CASSQDSGIAGGRSNEQFF.

This clonotype was recorded many times. The chain combines TRBV6-8 with TRBJ2-1; D possibly corresponds to TRBD2 (6 bases). CDR1 and CDR2 (germline): MNHGY, SAAAGT. There are 15 residues in the CDR3. With 7 bases removed from V and 10 bases from J, the gap between germline ends came to 23 bases. The chain's CDR3 is CASKARAGPYEEQFF. CDR3 nucleotide sequence: TGTGCCAGCAAGGCCCGGGCGGGGCCCTATGAGGAGCAGTTCTTC.

This clonotype appeared once. A read error is likely here: a far larger clone is one base away. The chain carries TRBV11-2 and TRBJ2-7; weak D call: TRBD2 (7 bases). Germline CDR1 and CDR2: SGHAT and FQNNGV. The ends were cut back, 0 bases at V and 3 bases at J, with 15 bases in the middle. The CDR3 extends over 16 amino acids. As DNA, the CDR3 is TGTGCCAGCAGCTTAGAGCCCCCGGGGGGCGGCTACGAGCAGTACTTC. Translating it yields CASSLEPPGGGYEQYF.

This clonotype was observed at least ten times. The V and J genes are TRBV11-3 and TRBJ2-2; 10 bases are shared with TRBD1. Germline loops: CDR1 SGHNT, CDR2 YENEEA. V was clipped by 4 bases and J by 4 bases; unmatched bases: 9. The CDR3 length is 17 residues. This chain's CDR3 is CASSSGTGVSSTGELFF. Written as DNA, the CDR3 is TGTGCCAGCAGCTCTGGGACAGGGGTTTCGAGCACCGGGGAGCTGTTTTTT. Complete variable domain (other parts from reference TRBV11-3 and TRBJ2-2): EAGVVQSPRYKIIEKKQPVAFWCNPISGHNTLYWYLQNLGQGPELLIRYENEEAVDDSQLPKDRFSAERLKGVDSTLKIQPAELGDSAVYLCASSSGTGVSSTGELFFGEGSRLTVL.

At least ten counts were recorded for this clonotype. The V and J genes are TRBV10-3 and TRBJ2-4, with 8 bases aligning to TRBD2. CDR1 and CDR2 from the germline V gene are ENHRY and SYGVKD. V lost 0 bases to trimming and J lost 3 bases; unmatched junction nucleotides: 10. CDR3 size: 18 residues. The CDR3 loop reads CAISESMAGGHVKNIQYF. CDR3 sequence (DNA): TGTGCCATCAGTGAGTCTATGGCGGGAGGCCACGTCAAAAACATTCAGTACTTC.

Notes on this clonotype: Only one base separates this from a far larger clonotype, so it likely reflects a read error. This chain links TRBV13 with TRBJ1-2, with D tentatively TRBD1 (5 bases). The CDR3 consists of 14 residues. CDR1 and CDR2 (germline): PRHDT, FYEKMQ (reference sequence). This chain's CDR3 is CASSEETGVYGHTF. The CDR3 DNA is TGTGCCAGCAGTGAAGAGACGGGGGTCTATGGCCACACCTTC.

This clonotype was counted at least ten times. The gene calls are TRBV10-3 and TRBJ2-2, with 12 bases fitting TRBD2. Trimming cost V 9 bases and J 1 base; bases outside gene matches: 6. The CDR3 sequence is 16 residues long. CDR1 is ENHRY, CDR2 SYGVKD, per germline. Here the CDR3 DNA reads TGTGCCATGGGAAAGACTAGCGGGGGGAACACCGGGGAGCTGTTTTTT. Protein product: CAMGKTSGGNTGELFF.

V usage is TRBV29-1 and J usage is TRBJ2-1, with TRBD2 matching 8 bases. Germline V gene data show CDR1 as SQVTM and CDR2 as ANQGSEA. The V segment lost 7 bases and the J segment 9 bases; nucleotides outside the gene matches: 8. The CDR3 has 12 amino acids. CDR3 in DNA: TGCAGCGCCGGGGGGGAGCGCGGTGAGCAGTTCTTC. Translated, it gives CSAGGERGEQFF.

In this sample, this clonotype turned up many times. The chain employs TRBV29-1 and TRBJ2-1; D gene ambiguous. The CDR3 extends over 13 amino acids. Looked up from germline, CDR1 is SQVTM and CDR2 is ANQGSEA. V lost 5 bases and J 3 bases, leaving 11 bases between the germline ends. Written as DNA, the CDR3 is TGCAGCGTTCCCTCAACCGGCTACAATGAGCAGTTCTTC. This encodes CSVPSTGYNEQFF.

The table lists this clonotype with many counts. This chain joins TRBV4-3 and TRBJ1-5; D is unresolved. V was shortened by 0 bases and J by 4 bases, with 13 bases between the two germline ends. The CDR3 has 16 residues. CDR1 is LGHNA, CDR2 YSLEER, per germline. CDR3 bases: TGCGCCAGCAGCCAAGACACGGGCAGTGCGAATCAGCCCCAGCATTTT. Translated, it gives CASSQDTGSANQPQHF.

Details on this clonotype: A far larger clone is only one base removed, so a read error is likely. The CDR3 loop reads CASSYSFSRGSQETQFF. In DNA, the CDR3 is TGTGCCAGCAGTTACTCTTTCTCGCGGGGGAGCCAAGAGACCCAGTTCTTC. The chain couples TRBV6-2 or TRBV6-3 to TRBJ2-1; 7 bases are shared with TRBD2. Germline loops: CDR1 MNHEY, CDR2 SVGEGT. Unmatched junction bases numbered 18, after V lost 0 bases and J lost 13 bases. The CDR3 spans 17 residues.

This clonotype was found many times. This probably arose from a read error, given a far larger clone one base away. This chain's CDR3 is CASVLAGDYEQFF. The CDR3 coding sequence is TGTGCCAGCGTACTAGCGGGAGATTACGAGCAGTTCTTC. The chain uses TRBV11-2 and TRBJ2-1; 11 bases are shared with TRBD2. The CDR3 runs 13 residues. V shed 8 bases and J 10 bases; nucleotides not matched to a gene: 7. Germline V gene lookup returns CDR1 SGHAT and CDR2 FQNNGV.

This clonotype was counted at least ten times. This rearrangement joins TRBV19 to TRBJ1-5; 9 nucleotides line up with TRBD1. The germline V gene has CDR1 LNHDA and CDR2 SQIVND (reference sequence). There are 16 residues in the CDR3. Losses at the gene ends were 7 bases for V and 0 bases for J; bases not matched to a gene: 7. The CDR3 protein is CASTTGGFGSNQPQHF. DNA of the CDR3: TGTGCCAGTACGACAGGGGGGTTCGGTAGCAATCAGCCCCAGCATTTT. Based on the CDR3 plus reference TRBV19 and TRBJ1-5, the full variable domain is DGGITQSPKYLFRKEGQNVTLSCEQNLNHDAMYWYRQDPGQGLRLIYYSQIVNDFQKGDIAEGYSVSREKKESFPLTVTSAQKNPTAFYLCASTTGGFGSNQPQHFGDGTRLSIL.

Many counts were recorded for this clonotype. This chain links TRBV4-1 with TRBJ2-5; possible D gene TRBD2, 6 bases. CDR3 size: 16 residues. The germline V gene has CDR1 MGHRA and CDR2 YSYEKL. With 2 bases removed from V and 5 bases from J, the gap between germline ends came to 18 bases. CDR3 DNA: TGCGCCAGCAGCCAATCCTCGTGGGAGGCGGGGGAGACCCAGTACTTC. This codes for CASSQSSWEAGETQYF.